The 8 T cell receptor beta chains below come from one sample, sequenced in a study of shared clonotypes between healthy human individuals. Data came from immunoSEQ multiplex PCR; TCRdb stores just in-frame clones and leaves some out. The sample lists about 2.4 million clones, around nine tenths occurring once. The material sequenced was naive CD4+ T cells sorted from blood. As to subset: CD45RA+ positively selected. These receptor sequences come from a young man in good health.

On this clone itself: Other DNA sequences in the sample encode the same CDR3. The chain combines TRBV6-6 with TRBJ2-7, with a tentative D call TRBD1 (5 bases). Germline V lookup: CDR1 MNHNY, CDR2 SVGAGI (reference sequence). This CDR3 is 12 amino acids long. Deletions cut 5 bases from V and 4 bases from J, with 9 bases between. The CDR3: CASSLSGYEQYF. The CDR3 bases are TGTGCCAGCAGTCTTTCAGGGTACGAGCAGTACTTC.

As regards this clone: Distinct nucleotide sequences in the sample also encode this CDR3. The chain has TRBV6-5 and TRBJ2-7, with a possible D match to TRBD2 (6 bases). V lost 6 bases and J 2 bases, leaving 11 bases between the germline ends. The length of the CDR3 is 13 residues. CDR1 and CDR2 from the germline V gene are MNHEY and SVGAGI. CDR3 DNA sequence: TGTGCCAGCAGGCGGGGTATTACCTACGAGCAGTACTTC. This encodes CASRRGITYEQYF.

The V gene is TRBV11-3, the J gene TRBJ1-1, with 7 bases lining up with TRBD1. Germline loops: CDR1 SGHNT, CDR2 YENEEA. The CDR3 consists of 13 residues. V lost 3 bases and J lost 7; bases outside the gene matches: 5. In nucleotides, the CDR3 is TGTGCCAGCAGCTTTTCGACAGGGAGTGAAGCTTTCTTT. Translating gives CASSFSTGSEAFF.

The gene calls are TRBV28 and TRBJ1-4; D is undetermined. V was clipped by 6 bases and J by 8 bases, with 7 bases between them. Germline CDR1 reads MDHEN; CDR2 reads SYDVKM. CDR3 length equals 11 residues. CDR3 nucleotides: TGTGCCAGCAGCCGGTCCGAAAAACTGTTTTTT. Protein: CASSRSEKLFF.

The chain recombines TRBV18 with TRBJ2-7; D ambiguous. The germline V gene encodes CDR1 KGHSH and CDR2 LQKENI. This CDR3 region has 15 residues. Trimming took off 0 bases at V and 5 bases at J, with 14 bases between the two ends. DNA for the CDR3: TGTGCCAGCTCACCACCGAACGGAGAACCTGACGAGCAGTACTTC. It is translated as CASSPPNGEPDEQYF.

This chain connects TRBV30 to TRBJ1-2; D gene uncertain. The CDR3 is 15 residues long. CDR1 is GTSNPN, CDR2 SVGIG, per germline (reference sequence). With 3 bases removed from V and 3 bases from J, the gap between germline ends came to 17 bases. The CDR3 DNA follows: TGTGCCTGGAGCGCCGGAGGCAGGACTTACTATGGCTACACCTTC. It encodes CAWSAGGRTYYGYTF.

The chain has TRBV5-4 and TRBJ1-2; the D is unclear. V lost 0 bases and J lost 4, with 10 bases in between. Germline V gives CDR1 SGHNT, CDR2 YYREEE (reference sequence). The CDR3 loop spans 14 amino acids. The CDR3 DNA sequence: TGTGCCAGCAGCTTGGGACATCCAAGCTATGGCTACACCTTC. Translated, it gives CASSLGHPSYGYTF.

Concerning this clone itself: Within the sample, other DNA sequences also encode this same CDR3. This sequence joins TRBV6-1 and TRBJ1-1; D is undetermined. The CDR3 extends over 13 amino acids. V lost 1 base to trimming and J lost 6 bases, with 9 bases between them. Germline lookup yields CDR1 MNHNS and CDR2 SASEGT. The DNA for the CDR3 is TGTGCCAGCAGTGAAGGGAGGGTAGCTGAAGCTTTCTTT. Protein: CASSEGRVAEAFF.